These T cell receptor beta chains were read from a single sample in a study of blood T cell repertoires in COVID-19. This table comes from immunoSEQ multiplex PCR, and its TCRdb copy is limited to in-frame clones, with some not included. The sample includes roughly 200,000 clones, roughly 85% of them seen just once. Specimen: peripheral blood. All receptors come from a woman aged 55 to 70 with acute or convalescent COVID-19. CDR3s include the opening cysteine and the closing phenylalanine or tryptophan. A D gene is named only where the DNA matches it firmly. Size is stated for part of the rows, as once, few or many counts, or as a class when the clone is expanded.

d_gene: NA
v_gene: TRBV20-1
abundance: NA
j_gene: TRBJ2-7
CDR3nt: TGCAGTGCTAGTACCTACCAGGGCGGCGAGCAGTACTTC
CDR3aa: CSASTYQGGEQYF

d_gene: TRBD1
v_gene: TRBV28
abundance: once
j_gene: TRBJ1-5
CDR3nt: TGTGCCAGCAGTCCCGACAGGGACGGGAGTCAGCCCCAGCATTTT
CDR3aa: CASSPDRDGSQPQHF

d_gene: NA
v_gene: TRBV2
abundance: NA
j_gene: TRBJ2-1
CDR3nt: TGTGCCAGCACCCTAAGAAATGAGCAGTTCTTC
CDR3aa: CASTLRNEQFF

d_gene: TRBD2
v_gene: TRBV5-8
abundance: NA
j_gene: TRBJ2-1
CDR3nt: TGTGCCAGCAGCGGGGGACTAGTTCTTGAGCAGTTCTTC
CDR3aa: CASSGGLVLEQFF

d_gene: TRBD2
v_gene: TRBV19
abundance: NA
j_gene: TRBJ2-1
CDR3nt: TGTGCCAGTAGAGGACTAGCGGGGTACAGTGAGCAGTTCTTC
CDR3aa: CASRGLAGYSEQFF

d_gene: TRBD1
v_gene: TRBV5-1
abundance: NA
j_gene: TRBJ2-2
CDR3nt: TGCGCCAGCAGCTACGGGGACAGGGATAACACCGGGGAGCTGTTTTTT
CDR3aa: CASSYGDRDNTGELFF

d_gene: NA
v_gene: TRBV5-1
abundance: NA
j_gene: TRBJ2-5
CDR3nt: TGCGCCAGCTGCCGGATGACAGGACGAGGAGGAGAGACCCAGTACTTC
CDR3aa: CASCRMTGRGGETQYF

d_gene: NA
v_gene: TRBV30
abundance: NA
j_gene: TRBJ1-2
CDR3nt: TGTGCCTGGAGTGTAACAGGGATAGTAAAAGGCTACACCTTC
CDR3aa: CAWSVTGIVKGYTF

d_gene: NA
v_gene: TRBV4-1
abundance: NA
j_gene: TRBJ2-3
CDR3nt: TGCGCCAGCAGCCAAGATCCCTTACCCGGGACAGATACGCAGTATTTT
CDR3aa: CASSQDPLPGTDTQYF

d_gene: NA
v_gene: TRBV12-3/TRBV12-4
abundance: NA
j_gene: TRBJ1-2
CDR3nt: TGTGCCAGCAGTCTTCGTAACTATGGCTACACCTTC
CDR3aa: CASSLRNYGYTF

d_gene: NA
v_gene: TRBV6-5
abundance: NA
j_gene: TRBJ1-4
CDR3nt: TGTGCCAGCTCCCCAGGCCCAACTAATGAAAAACTGTTTTTT
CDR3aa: CASSPGPTNEKLFF

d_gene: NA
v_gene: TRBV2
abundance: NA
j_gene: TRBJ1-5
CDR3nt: TGTGCCAGCACCCGGGAGATAAGGGGAAGCAATCAGCCCCAGCATTTT
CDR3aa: CASTREIRGSNQPQHF

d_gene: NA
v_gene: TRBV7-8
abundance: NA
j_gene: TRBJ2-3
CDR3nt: TGTGCCAGCAGCTCCCCCTCGCGAGTGGCAGATACGCAGTATTTT
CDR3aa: CASSSPSRVADTQYF